The rows below give T cell receptor beta chains drawn from one sample of a study of human T cells and chemical hapten exposure. MiXCR was run by TCRdb on the RACE reads, yielding one entry per CDR3 protein. The table includes roughly 75,000 distinct CDR3 sequences, around 9.3% detected once. Sequencing was performed on whole blood. The receptors were gathered from a female donor in good health. Some clones in this sample may be carry-over from other donors' samples. The CDR3 runs from the conserved cysteine through the conserved F or W. Each record gives: CDR3 DNA, CDR3 protein, J gene, D gene, clone size, V gene. The D gene is left open where the match is weak. Only some rows state a clone size, as once, few, many or a class for expanded clones.

cdr3_nt: TGCGCCAGCAGCCAAATACAGGGCTACGAGCAGTACTTC
cdr3_aa: CASSQIQGYEQYF
j_call: TRBJ2-7
d_call: NA
clone_size: many
v_call: TRBV4-3

cdr3_nt: TGTGCCAGCAGCTCTGGGACAGGAATTAGGAACACTGAAGCTTTCTTT
cdr3_aa: CASSSGTGIRNTEAFF
j_call: TRBJ1-1
d_call: TRBD1
clone_size: NA
v_call: TRBV7-9

cdr3_nt: TGTGCCAGCAGTCCGACCGTCGGTACGACCGGGGAGCTGTTTTTT
cdr3_aa: CASSPTVGTTGELFF
j_call: TRBJ2-2
d_call: NA
clone_size: NA
v_call: TRBV12-3/TRBV12-4

cdr3_nt: TGTGCCAGCAGCTTGGACAGGGTGTCCTACAATGAGCAGTTCTTC
cdr3_aa: CASSLDRVSYNEQFF
j_call: TRBJ2-1
d_call: TRBD1
clone_size: NA
v_call: TRBV2

cdr3_nt: TGCGCCAGCAGCCAAGTCGGGACTAGCGGCACAGATACGCAGTATTTT
cdr3_aa: CASSQVGTSGTDTQYF
j_call: TRBJ2-3
d_call: TRBD2
clone_size: NA
v_call: TRBV4-3

cdr3_nt: TGTGCCAGCCGCTACTCAGAGACCCAGTACTTC
cdr3_aa: CASRYSETQYF
j_call: TRBJ2-5
d_call: NA
clone_size: few
v_call: TRBV2

cdr3_nt: TGCGCCAGCAGCCAATTTACTAGCGGGGCTACTAGCACAGATACGCAGTATTTT
cdr3_aa: CASSQFTSGATSTDTQYF
j_call: TRBJ2-3
d_call: TRBD2
clone_size: many
v_call: TRBV4-3

cdr3_nt: TGTGCCACCAGTGATTTGCCCCCTCTTGGGGGAGGTCCCACAGATACGCAGTATTTT
cdr3_aa: CATSDLPPLGGGPTDTQYF
j_call: TRBJ2-3
d_call: NA
clone_size: many
v_call: TRBV24-1

cdr3_nt: TGTGCCAGCAGTTTACGAGGCGGGGAGCTGTTTTTT
cdr3_aa: CASSLRGGELFF
j_call: TRBJ2-2
d_call: NA
clone_size: many
v_call: TRBV27

cdr3_nt: TGCAGTGCCTCGGTTTTATCCCAAGAGACCCAGTACTTC
cdr3_aa: CSASVLSQETQYF
j_call: TRBJ2-5
d_call: NA
clone_size: NA
v_call: TRBV20-1

cdr3_nt: TGTGCCAGCTCACCTACTGGTTTCTCTGGAAACACCATATATTTT
cdr3_aa: CASSPTGFSGNTIYF
j_call: TRBJ1-3
d_call: NA
clone_size: NA
v_call: TRBV18

cdr3_nt: TGCAGTGCTATGTACCCCGGGACAGGGGGGGACGAGCAGTACTTC
cdr3_aa: CSAMYPGTGGDEQYF
j_call: TRBJ2-7
d_call: TRBD1
clone_size: few
v_call: TRBV20-1

cdr3_nt: TGTGCCAGCAGCCCCTGGGTCCCCAGGACCCTAATGGGGGGGAAAAACATTCAGTACTTC
cdr3_aa: CASSPWVPRTLMGGKNIQYF
j_call: TRBJ2-4
d_call: TRBD2
clone_size: many
v_call: TRBV7-2

cdr3_nt: TGTGCCAGCAGTGCAAACGATCCCAACTATGGCTACACCTTC
cdr3_aa: CASSANDPNYGYTF
j_call: TRBJ1-2
d_call: NA
clone_size: NA
v_call: TRBV2

cdr3_nt: TGTGCCAGCTCACCTCTCCGGTGGAACGTCCTGACTTTC
cdr3_aa: CASSPLRWNVLTF
j_call: TRBJ2-6
d_call: NA
clone_size: many
v_call: TRBV18

cdr3_nt: TGTGCCAGCAGCTACAGAGATCAGCCCCAGCATTTT
cdr3_aa: CASSYRDQPQHF
j_call: TRBJ1-5
d_call: NA
clone_size: many
v_call: TRBV7-9

cdr3_nt: TGTGCCAGCAGCTTGCAGGGGGCAGATTCAGGAAACACCATATATTTT
cdr3_aa: CASSLQGADSGNTIYF
j_call: TRBJ1-3
d_call: TRBD1
clone_size: NA
v_call: TRBV5-6

cdr3_nt: TGCAGCGCTCGACAGGGAACTAACTATGGCTACACCTTC
cdr3_aa: CSARQGTNYGYTF
j_call: TRBJ1-2
d_call: TRBD1
clone_size: NA
v_call: TRBV29-1

cdr3_nt: TGTGCCAGCAGCCAAGTTAGGACTAGTTTGTATTTT
cdr3_aa: CASSQVRTSLYF
j_call: TRBJ2-3
d_call: TRBD2
clone_size: NA
v_call: TRBV3-1

cdr3_nt: TGCAGCGTTGACTTCACCGATACGCAGTATTTT
cdr3_aa: CSVDFTDTQYF
j_call: TRBJ2-3
d_call: NA
clone_size: NA
v_call: TRBV29-1

cdr3_nt: TGTGCCAGCAGTGAATTTCTTCTAGGGACGCAGTATTTT
cdr3_aa: CASSEFLLGTQYF
j_call: TRBJ2-3
d_call: NA
clone_size: few
v_call: TRBV6-1

cdr3_nt: TGTGCCAGCAGCTTAGGATCGTCCACCTTAACTGGAGGTACGCAGTATTTT
cdr3_aa: CASSLGSSTLTGGTQYF
j_call: TRBJ2-3
d_call: NA
clone_size: few
v_call: TRBV11-2

cdr3_nt: TGTGCCAGCAGCCCTAGAGGGGGGCTCACAGATACGCAGTATTTT
cdr3_aa: CASSPRGGLTDTQYF
j_call: TRBJ2-3
d_call: NA
clone_size: many
v_call: TRBV5-4

cdr3_nt: TGCGCCAGCAGCTTGGACGTGGGGCTAAGCACAGATACGCAGTATTTT
cdr3_aa: CASSLDVGLSTDTQYF
j_call: TRBJ2-3
d_call: NA
clone_size: NA
v_call: TRBV5-1

cdr3_nt: TGTGCCAGCTCACGATCATCAGGGAGCTCTGGGGCCAACGTCCTGACTTTC
cdr3_aa: CASSRSSGSSGANVLTF
j_call: TRBJ2-6
d_call: NA
clone_size: few
v_call: TRBV18

cdr3_nt: TGTGCCAGCAGCCACACAGGGGCAGTTCAGCCCCAGCATTTT
cdr3_aa: CASSHTGAVQPQHF
j_call: TRBJ1-5
d_call: TRBD1
clone_size: many
v_call: TRBV4-2

cdr3_nt: TGTGCCAGCTCACGGTGGGGACAGGGGCAGCCCCAGCATTTT
cdr3_aa: CASSRWGQGQPQHF
j_call: TRBJ1-5
d_call: TRBD1
clone_size: NA
v_call: TRBV18

cdr3_nt: TGTGCCAGCAGCCCACAGGGGGCAGAGAGGGATCAGCCCCAGCATTTT
cdr3_aa: CASSPQGAERDQPQHF
j_call: TRBJ1-5
d_call: TRBD1
clone_size: medium-sized
v_call: TRBV7-9

cdr3_nt: TGTGCCAGCAGCGGACCTCTGGAGCGGGGGGTCTCATACGAGCAGTACTTC
cdr3_aa: CASSGPLERGVSYEQYF
j_call: TRBJ2-7
d_call: TRBD2
clone_size: NA
v_call: TRBV7-2

cdr3_nt: TGTGCCAGCAGCTTAATGCGGAACACAGATACGCAGTATTTT
cdr3_aa: CASSLMRNTDTQYF
j_call: TRBJ2-3
d_call: NA
clone_size: many
v_call: TRBV7-3

cdr3_nt: TGTGCCAGCAGCTTCCTACAGAAACAGCCCCAGCATTTT
cdr3_aa: CASSFLQKQPQHF
j_call: TRBJ1-5
d_call: NA
clone_size: many
v_call: TRBV5-5

cdr3_nt: TGTGCCAGCAGTTCAGGCCAAAATCAGCCCCAGCATTTT
cdr3_aa: CASSSGQNQPQHF
j_call: TRBJ1-5
d_call: NA
clone_size: few
v_call: TRBV2

cdr3_nt: TGTGCCAGCAGCCCAGGGAGCAATCAGCCCCAGCATTTT
cdr3_aa: CASSPGSNQPQHF
j_call: TRBJ1-5
d_call: NA
clone_size: few
v_call: TRBV9

cdr3_nt: TGTGCCAGCAGCTTTCTTAGCAATGAGCAGTTCTTC
cdr3_aa: CASSFLSNEQFF
j_call: TRBJ2-1
d_call: NA
clone_size: many
v_call: TRBV7-2

cdr3_nt: TGTGCCAGCAGTTACCCCTCGGACAGGGGAGGAAACATTCAGTACTTC
cdr3_aa: CASSYPSDRGGNIQYF
j_call: TRBJ2-4
d_call: TRBD1
clone_size: few
v_call: TRBV6-2/TRBV6-3

cdr3_nt: TGTGCCAGCTCCGTAACACAGGGGCCAAACTATGGCTACACCTTC
cdr3_aa: CASSVTQGPNYGYTF
j_call: TRBJ1-2
d_call: TRBD1
clone_size: many
v_call: TRBV18

cdr3_nt: TGTGCCAGCAGCTTAACCCCAGATACGCAGTATTTT
cdr3_aa: CASSLTPDTQYF
j_call: TRBJ2-3
d_call: NA
clone_size: few
v_call: TRBV7-2

cdr3_nt: TGTGCCAGCAGTTTAGGTGGCAGGGTATCTGAAGCTTTCTTT
cdr3_aa: CASSLGGRVSEAFF
j_call: TRBJ1-1
d_call: NA
clone_size: many
v_call: TRBV12-3/TRBV12-4

cdr3_nt: TGTGCCACCGAATTGGGACAGGGGAACACTGAAGCTTTCTTT
cdr3_aa: CATELGQGNTEAFF
j_call: TRBJ1-1
d_call: TRBD1
clone_size: many
v_call: TRBV10-3

cdr3_nt: TGTGCCAGCAGCAAAGCCCGAAAACCGACAGGGGTACATGTCAATGAGCAGTTCTTC
cdr3_aa: CASSKARKPTGVHVNEQFF
j_call: TRBJ2-1
d_call: NA
clone_size: few
v_call: TRBV21-1

cdr3_nt: TGTGCCAGCAGTGGGGTCGGGCTAGACAGCACAGATACGCAGTATTTT
cdr3_aa: CASSGVGLDSTDTQYF
j_call: TRBJ2-3
d_call: NA
clone_size: many
v_call: TRBV2

cdr3_nt: TGCAGCGTTGAAGTCGGGGCGGACGAGCAGTACTTC
cdr3_aa: CSVEVGADEQYF
j_call: TRBJ2-7
d_call: NA
clone_size: few
v_call: TRBV29-1

cdr3_nt: TGCAGTCAATTGAGGGAGACCCTAAGTACTGAAGCTTTCTTT
cdr3_aa: CSQLRETLSTEAFF
j_call: TRBJ1-1
d_call: NA
clone_size: many
v_call: TRBV20-1

cdr3_nt: TGTGCCAGCAGGTCCGCACTAGCGGTGTCAGATACGCAGTATTTT
cdr3_aa: CASRSALAVSDTQYF
j_call: TRBJ2-3
d_call: TRBD2
clone_size: few
v_call: TRBV11-2

cdr3_nt: TGTGCCAGCAGCCCTGGACAGGACAACACTGAAGCTTTCTTT
cdr3_aa: CASSPGQDNTEAFF
j_call: TRBJ1-1
d_call: TRBD1
clone_size: many
v_call: TRBV28

cdr3_nt: TGTGCCAGCAGCCAACTGGGACAGCCTTTAGAGACCCAGTACTTC
cdr3_aa: CASSQLGQPLETQYF
j_call: TRBJ2-5
d_call: TRBD1
clone_size: many
v_call: TRBV7-2

cdr3_nt: TGTGCCAGCACCCCTGGACTCATCGACACCTTC
cdr3_aa: CASTPGLIDTF
j_call: TRBJ1-2
d_call: NA
clone_size: many
v_call: TRBV7-8

cdr3_nt: TGCAGTGCTAGTCGCCCAGGGGGTGCTTATCAGCCCCAGCATTTT
cdr3_aa: CSASRPGGAYQPQHF
j_call: TRBJ1-5
d_call: TRBD1
clone_size: few
v_call: TRBV20-1

cdr3_nt: TGCGCCAGCAGCCAAGAACTAGGCAGGGGACCTCTAAATTCACCCCTCCACTTT
cdr3_aa: CASSQELGRGPLNSPLHF
j_call: TRBJ1-6
d_call: NA
clone_size: many
v_call: TRBV4-3

cdr3_nt: TGCAGTGCTAGTAGGTCTGACGGGTACTCCTACGAGCAGTACTTC
cdr3_aa: CSASRSDGYSYEQYF
j_call: TRBJ2-7
d_call: NA
clone_size: many
v_call: TRBV20-1

cdr3_nt: TGTGCCAGCGCCCCAGGACTAGGTCATGAGCAGTTCTTC
cdr3_aa: CASAPGLGHEQFF
j_call: TRBJ2-1
d_call: TRBD2
clone_size: NA
v_call: TRBV12-3/TRBV12-4

cdr3_nt: TGTGCCAGCAGCTTAGAGGGACTAGAGGCCCACGAGCAGTACTTC
cdr3_aa: CASSLEGLEAHEQYF
j_call: TRBJ2-7
d_call: TRBD2
clone_size: NA
v_call: TRBV7-9

cdr3_nt: TGCAGTGCTAGAGATCTTGCGGGGGGGGACGCGAGCGAGCAGTACTTC
cdr3_aa: CSARDLAGGDASEQYF
j_call: TRBJ2-7
d_call: TRBD2
clone_size: medium-sized
v_call: TRBV20-1

cdr3_nt: TGTGCCAGCAGTGCGCGAAGGGGGTGGGGTGACCGTAATTCACCCCTCCACTTT
cdr3_aa: CASSARRGWGDRNSPLHF
j_call: TRBJ1-6
d_call: NA
clone_size: few
v_call: TRBV2

cdr3_nt: TGTGCCAGCAGCGACCGCAAACGCGGGACTAGTTCTTCCGGGGAGCTGTTTTTT
cdr3_aa: CASSDRKRGTSSSGELFF
j_call: TRBJ2-2
d_call: TRBD2
clone_size: few
v_call: TRBV5-4